Listed below are T cell receptor beta chains from one sample, sequenced in a study of blood T cell repertoires in COVID-19. Assay: immunoSEQ multiplex PCR; the TCRdb copy retains only in-frame clones and omits some. The sample consists of 100,000 or so clones, almost 90% of them appearing once. Sample: peripheral blood. The receptors were gathered from a human donor in a cohort sampled during active COVID-19. CDR3s include the opening cysteine and the closing phenylalanine or tryptophan. The D gene is left open where the match is weak. Expanded clones get a size class; other rows say once, few or many, or leave the size out.

V: TRBV6-1; D: -; size: -; J: TRBJ2-2; DNA: TGTGCCAGCAGTGAAGAGGGGCCAAAAGGGACCGGGGAGCTGTTTTTT; CDR3: CASSEEGPKGTGELFF
V: TRBV5-1; D: -; size: -; J: TRBJ2-6; DNA: TGCGCCAGCAGCTTGGTCCCAGGTGGAGGGGCCAACGTCCTGACTTTC; CDR3: CASSLVPGGGANVLTF
V: TRBV19; D: -; size: -; J: TRBJ1-2; DNA: TGTGCCAGTAGTATTCCGAGTAACTATGGCTACACCTTC; CDR3: CASSIPSNYGYTF
V: TRBV29-1; D: TRBD1; size: -; J: TRBJ1-1; DNA: TGCAGCGGAAGACAGGGGGCGGGAGGCCACACTGAAGCTTTCTTT; CDR3: CSGRQGAGGHTEAFF
V: TRBV5-1; D: TRBD1; size: -; J: TRBJ2-1; DNA: TGCGCCAGCAGCTGGACAGGGGAACAATACAATGAGCAGTTCTTC; CDR3: CASSWTGEQYNEQFF
V: TRBV3-1/TRBV3-2; D: TRBD2; size: -; J: TRBJ2-7; DNA: TGTGCCAGCAGCCAAGAACTAGCGGGAGGCAACGAGCAGTACTTC; CDR3: CASSQELAGGNEQYF
V: TRBV29-1; D: TRBD2; size: -; J: TRBJ2-1; DNA: TGCAGCGTTGCCCGGACTAGCGAGAATGAGCAGTTCTTC; CDR3: CSVARTSENEQFF
V: TRBV19; D: TRBD1; size: -; J: TRBJ1-1; DNA: TGTGCCAGTAGTTTATACCCGATGACAGGGGGGCGCACTGAAGCTTTCTTT; CDR3: CASSLYPMTGGRTEAFF
V: TRBV3-1/TRBV3-2; D: TRBD2; size: -; J: TRBJ2-1; DNA: TGTGCCAGCCAACAAGCGGGAGGGATCTACAATGAGCAGTTCTTC; CDR3: CASQQAGGIYNEQFF
V: TRBV5-1; D: -; size: -; J: TRBJ2-2; DNA: TGCGCCAGCAGGCCCGGGACATCACTCACCGGGGAGCTGTTTTTT; CDR3: CASRPGTSLTGELFF
V: TRBV7-2; D: -; size: -; J: TRBJ2-2; DNA: TGTGCCAGCAGCTTAAGGAGGCTAGTTGGCACCGGGGAGCTGTTTTTT; CDR3: CASSLRRLVGTGELFF
V: TRBV7-9; D: -; size: -; J: TRBJ1-5; DNA: TGTGCCAGCAGCTTAGGACAAGAGCCTCAGCCCCAGCATTTT; CDR3: CASSLGQEPQPQHF
V: TRBV5-4; D: -; size: -; J: TRBJ2-5; DNA: TGTGCCAGCAGCCTCCAAGAGACCCAGTACTTC; CDR3: CASSLQETQYF
V: TRBV11-2; D: TRBD1; size: once; J: TRBJ1-1; DNA: TGTGCCAGCAGCCTCGGGACAGGGAGGACTGAAGCTTTCTTT; CDR3: CASSLGTGRTEAFF
V: TRBV5-1; D: -; size: -; J: TRBJ2-5; DNA: TGCGCCAGCAGCCCCCAGGTCGGCGAAGCACCTTACCAGTACTTC; CDR3: CASSPQVGEAPYQYF
V: TRBV21-1; D: -; size: -; J: TRBJ2-3; DNA: TGTGCCAGCAGCACACCGACTAGCGGGAGCGGCACAGATACGCAGTATTTT; CDR3: CASSTPTSGSGTDTQYF
V: TRBV19; D: TRBD1; size: -; J: TRBJ2-2; DNA: TGTGCCAGTACTGGACAGGGGGCGGTCACTAGCTACGGGGAGCTGTTTTTT; CDR3: CASTGQGAVTSYGELFF
V: TRBV5-1; D: TRBD2; size: -; J: TRBJ2-1; DNA: TGCGCCAGCAGCTTTCCGGGACTAGCGGACAATGAGCAGTTCTTC; CDR3: CASSFPGLADNEQFF
V: TRBV6-5; D: TRBD1; size: -; J: TRBJ2-1; DNA: TGTGCCAGCAGTTACGGGACAGGGAATGAGCAGTTCTTC; CDR3: CASSYGTGNEQFF
V: TRBV2; D: -; size: -; J: TRBJ2-3; DNA: TGTGCCAGCAAAGAAGGGAGGCTGGATACGCAGTATTTT; CDR3: CASKEGRLDTQYF
V: TRBV7-8; D: TRBD1; size: -; J: TRBJ2-5; DNA: TGTGCCAGCAGCTTACGGCCACGGGACAGGGTATCATTGGCGGAGACCCAGTACTTC; CDR3: CASSLRPRDRVSLAETQYF
V: TRBV4-2; D: TRBD1; size: -; J: TRBJ1-2; DNA: TGTGCCAGCAGCCATGTGCGACAGGGTTTAAGCTATGGCTACACCTTC; CDR3: CASSHVRQGLSYGYTF
V: TRBV18; D: TRBD2; size: -; J: TRBJ2-1; DNA: TGTGCCAGCTCACCAGGGTACCGGACTAGCGGAAACAATGAGCAGTTCTTC; CDR3: CASSPGYRTSGNNEQFF
V: TRBV11-2; D: TRBD2; size: -; J: TRBJ2-3; DNA: TGTGCCAGCCGGACTAGCGGAGAGAGGAGAGATACGCAGTATTTT; CDR3: CASRTSGERRDTQYF
V: TRBV5-1; D: -; size: -; J: TRBJ2-5; DNA: TGCGCCAGCAGCTTAACGTTGGGGGCCAGTGGTCAAGAGACCCAGTACTTC; CDR3: CASSLTLGASGQETQYF
V: TRBV11-2; D: -; size: -; J: TRBJ1-1; DNA: TGTGCCAGCAGATTCCAAGGGGTAATGAACACTGAAGCTTTCTTT; CDR3: CASRFQGVMNTEAFF
V: TRBV5-1; D: TRBD1; size: -; J: TRBJ1-2; DNA: TGCGCCAGCAGCTTGGAAGGGGGCAACTATGGCTACACCTTC; CDR3: CASSLEGGNYGYTF
V: TRBV3-1/TRBV3-2; D: TRBD2; size: -; J: TRBJ2-1; DNA: TGTGCCAGCAGCCAACGCATAGCGGGAGATCTCTACAATGAGCAGTTCTTC; CDR3: CASSQRIAGDLYNEQFF
V: TRBV7-2; D: -; size: -; J: TRBJ1-2; DNA: TGTGCCAGCAGCTTACCAGGTGATGGCTACACCTTC; CDR3: CASSLPGDGYTF
V: TRBV7-2; D: TRBD1; size: -; J: TRBJ2-1; DNA: TGTGCCAGCAGCCGACAGGGGGCGGATGAGCAGTTCTTC; CDR3: CASSRQGADEQFF